Listed below are T cell receptor beta chains from one sample, sequenced in a study of T cells in Graves' hyperthyroidism and ophthalmopathy. Each CDR3 protein gets one entry after TCRdb re-called the multiplex PCR reads with MiXCR. The table has approximately 700,000 distinct CDR3 sequences, about 15% seen once; the top ten hold 8.4%. The sample consisted of blood. These receptor sequences come from a man between 18 and 29 years old with Graves' hyperthyroidism. Each CDR3 is given with its conserved first and last residue. D genes are given only for firm matches. Only some rows state a clone size, as once, few, many or a class for expanded clones.

>.|TRBV6-1|TRBJ2-7|TRBD2
TGTGCCAGCAGTGAAGCGCGGTGGCTAGCGGGAAGGCAATACTTC
CASSEARWLAGRQYF
>many|TRBV7-8|TRBJ1-6|TRBD1
TGTGCCAGCAGCTTAGTTAGAGGACAGGGGATAAGGCCCCTCCACTTT
CASSLVRGQGIRPLHF
>.|TRBV2|TRBJ2-1|.
TGTGCCAGCAGTGAAAGGGCCGTGGATGAGCAGTTCTTC
CASSERAVDEQFF
>.|TRBV27|TRBJ2-7|TRBD1
TGTGCCACCAAGATGACAGGGGTCCCCTACGAGCAGTACTTC
CATKMTGVPYEQYF
>few|TRBV6-1|TRBJ1-1|.
TGTGCCAGCGGCCTGGACCGACTGAACACTGAAGCTTTCTTT
CASGLDRLNTEAFF
>few|TRBV15|TRBJ2-3|.
TGTGCCACCAGCAGAGATCTAACGACGCAGTATTTT
CATSRDLTTQYF
>many|TRBV6-2/TRBV6-3|TRBJ2-5|.
TGTGCCAGCCGCACTAGCCTTCAAGAGACCCAGTACTTC
CASRTSLQETQYF
>many|TRBV7-2|TRBJ2-1|TRBD1
TGTGCCAGCAGCTTAGGCCACCGGGACAGCCCACCCTACAATGAGCAGTTCTTC
CASSLGHRDSPPYNEQFF
>many|TRBV12-3/TRBV12-4|TRBJ2-2|TRBD1
TGTGCCAGCAGTGGACGGGACAGGGGGCCGAACACCGGGGAGCTGTTTTTT
CASSGRDRGPNTGELFF
>many|TRBV28|TRBJ2-2|.
TGTGCCAGCAGTCATCGTGGGGAGCTGTTTTTT
CASSHRGELFF
>many|TRBV20-1|TRBJ2-3|TRBD1
TGCAGTGCTAGGGAGGACAGGGGTTCCCCTAGCACAGATACGCAGTATTTT
CSAREDRGSPSTDTQYF
>.|TRBV11-2|TRBJ2-7|TRBD2
TGTGCCAGCAGCTTAGGCTTTCGGCGGGGGGTAGCCGAGCAGTACTTC
CASSLGFRRGVAEQYF
>.|TRBV6-1|TRBJ2-7|TRBD1
TGTGCCAGCAGGGATGACAGGGGGCAGAGCGAGCAGTACTTC
CASRDDRGQSEQYF
>few|TRBV19|TRBJ2-7|.
TGTGCCAGTAGTATCCAGGGGCACTCCTACGAGCAGTACTTC
CASSIQGHSYEQYF
>.|TRBV29-1|TRBJ2-4|.
TGCAGCGTTGTGAGGTTCAAGGGCAAAAACATTCAGTACTTC
CSVVRFKGKNIQYF
>.|TRBV19|TRBJ2-1|TRBD1
TGTGCCAGTACCCCGGACAGGGGACCGTACAATGAGCAGTTCTTC
CASTPDRGPYNEQFF
>few|TRBV12-3/TRBV12-4|TRBJ2-1|TRBD1
TGTGCCGGCGCCCCCGGTACGGGGACAGGGGTGTCCTACAATGAGCAGTTCTTC
CAGAPGTGTGVSYNEQFF
>.|TRBV4-2|TRBJ2-1|TRBD2
TGTGCCAGCAGCCAACTGGGACTAGCGGGAGCCAATGAGCAGTTCTTC
CASSQLGLAGANEQFF